Listed here are 27 T cell receptor beta chains from one sample, sequenced in a study of control samples from healthy donors and cancer patients. The table came from immunoSEQ multiplex PCR; TCRdb's copy has only in-frame clones and leaves some out. The sample shows under 150,000 clones, approximately 94% of them seen only once. The sequenced material came from PBMCs. These receptors all come from a man aged 50-59 years with head and neck cancer.

In regard to this clone: Germline and junction disagree at one end, which may indicate a read error. This sequence joins TRBV7-6 and TRBJ1-6; D might be TRBD1 (6 bases). This CDR3 is 14 amino acids long. Germline CDR1 reads SGHVS; CDR2 reads FNYEAQ. CDR3 residues: CASSLDRTNSPLHF. The CDR3 DNA sequence: TGTGCCAGCAGTTTAGACAGGACTAATTCACCCCTCCACTTT.

V gene TRBV10-3 combines with J gene TRBJ1-2, with 9 nucleotides matching TRBD1. V lost 3 bases, J lost 2 bases, and 13 bases stayed unmatched. The CDR3 has 18 residues. Per germline, CDR1 ENHRY and CDR2 SYGVKD. The CDR3 here is CAISENLALTGGNYGYTF. CDR3 DNA sequence: TGTGCCATCAGTGAAAACCTCGCTTTGACAGGGGGAAACTATGGCTACACCTTC.

The chain is built from TRBV30 and TRBJ2-3, with D possibly called TRBD1 or TRBD2 (5 bases each). The V gene's germline CDR1 is GTSNPN and CDR2 SVGIG (reference sequence). V was pared by 4 bases and J by 6 bases, with 11 bases between. The length of the CDR3 is 12 residues. The DNA for the CDR3 is TGTGCCTGGAATGGGGGAGCGGATACGCAGTATTTT. Residues: CAWNGGADTQYF.

The V gene is TRBV4-3, the J gene TRBJ1-6; D is perhaps TRBD1 (5 bases). V dropped 0 bases and J dropped 7 bases, with 13 bases sitting between them. Germline CDR1 is LGHNA and CDR2 is YSLEER. There are 16 residues in the CDR3. The CDR3 is CASSQDLRGSNSPLHF. DNA of the CDR3: TGCGCCAGCAGCCAAGATTTACGGGGCTCCAATTCACCCCTCCACTTT.

The CDR3 bases are TGCGCCAGCAGCCAAGAGGATGAGGGGAGCACCGGGGAGCTGTTTTTT. This codes for CASSQEDEGSTGELFF. The rearrangement uses TRBV4-3 and TRBJ2-2; D could derive from TRBD1 or TRBD2 (5 bases each). CDR3 length: 16 amino acids. Trimming stripped 0 bases from V and 4 bases from J, with 12 bases between. CDR1 and CDR2 from the germline V gene are LGHNA and YSLEER.

The chain is built from TRBV2 and TRBJ1-2; D gene unclear. The CDR3 covers 13 residues. Germline CDR1 and CDR2: SNHLY and FYNNEI. V was clipped by 1 base and J by 4 bases, with 7 bases between them. CDR3 nucleotide sequence: TGTGCCAGCAGTGAAGGACGGCTCTATGGCTACACCTTC. Amino acid sequence: CASSEGRLYGYTF.

The V gene is TRBV12-3 or TRBV12-4, the J gene TRBJ1-2, with a possible D match to TRBD1 (5 bases). The CDR3 runs to 11 residues. Trimming took 6 bases from V and 7 from J, leaving 9 bases between them. The CDR3 DNA sequence: TGTGCCAGCAGGGAGGGGTCTGGCTACACCTTC. Its protein product is CASREGSGYTF.

The rearrangement uses TRBV29-1 and TRBJ1-1; possibly TRBD1 for D (5 bases). This CDR3 region has 12 residues. The germline CDR1 and CDR2 sequences are SQVTM and ANQGSEA. Trimming removed 4 bases from V and 1 base from J, with 7 bases in between. The CDR3 DNA reads TGCAGCGTTGGACAGACGAACACTGAAGCTTTCTTT. Translation gives CSVGQTNTEAFF.

The chain carries TRBV18 and TRBJ1-5, with 10 bases identical to TRBD1. V shed 6 bases, J shed 0 bases, and the junction held 8 bases outside the gene matches. This CDR3 comprises 17 residues. Germline-derived CDR1 and CDR2 are KGHSH and LQKENI. CDR3 residues: CASSRTGGSYSNQPQHF. The CDR3 DNA reads TGTGCCAGCTCTCGGACAGGGGGTTCCTATAGCAATCAGCCCCAGCATTTT. The whole variable domain, filled in from reference TRBV18 and TRBJ1-5, reads NAGVMQNPRHLVRRRGQEARLRCSPMKGHSHVYWYRQLPEEGLKFMVYLQKENIIDESGMPKERFSAEFPKEGPSILRIQQVVRGDSAAYFCASSRTGGSYSNQPQHFGDGTRLSIL.

This clone was observed once. V and J are TRBV7-9 and TRBJ1-3, with a possible D match to TRBD1 (6 bases). V shed 4 bases and J shed 0 bases, with 19 bases lying between them. The CDR3 loop spans 18 amino acids. CDR1 is SEHNR, CDR2 FQNEAQ, per germline (reference sequence). The CDR3 DNA reads as TGTGCCAGCAGCTCAGTTAGTGGGGGCTTGAGCTCTGGAAACACCATATATTTT. It codes for CASSSVSGGLSSGNTIYF.

The rearrangement uses TRBV3-1 (or the pseudogene TRBV3-2) and TRBJ1-1, with 7 nucleotides matching TRBD1. V lost 3 bases to trimming and J lost 4 bases; unmatched junction nucleotides: 5. Germline CDR1 and CDR2: LGHDT and YNNKEL (reference sequence). The CDR3 is made up of 14 amino acids. CDR3 loop: CASSHDRDSTEAFF. The CDR3 coding sequence is TGTGCCAGCAGCCATGACAGGGATAGCACTGAAGCTTTCTTT.

CDR3 nucleotides: TGTGCCAGCAGTTTGATACGGTCGAGGACAGGGGCCTTAACTGGCTACACCTTC. The encoded protein is CASSLIRSRTGALTGYTF. The V gene is TRBV28, the J gene TRBJ1-2; 9 bases align to TRBD1. CDR1 MDHEN and CDR2 SYDVKM come from the germline V gene. The V and J ends lost 3 bases and 7 bases, in that order; junction bases with no gene match: 18. This CDR3 region has 18 residues.

This clone has a handful of counts. The chain recombines TRBV7-9 with TRBJ1-6; D is uncertain. The CDR3 totals 16 residues. Germline CDR1 is SEHNR and CDR2 is FQNEAQ (reference sequence). V lost 1 base and J lost 1, with 8 bases in between. The CDR3 loop is CASSLGGSSYNSPLHF. The DNA for the CDR3 is TGTGCCAGCAGCTTAGGGGGATCTTCCTATAATTCACCCCTCCACTTT.

The CDR3 loop reads CASSTDRVRRLDTQYF. The CDR3 bases are TGTGCCAGCAGCACGGACAGGGTACGACGGCTGGATACGCAGTATTTT. This chain links TRBV6-2 or TRBV6-3 with TRBJ2-3; TRBD1 matches 8 bases. The V and J ends lost 6 bases and 6 bases, in that order; junction bases with no gene match: 14. The CDR3 loop spans 16 amino acids. In germline, CDR1 is MNHEY, CDR2 SVGEGT.

This clone was recorded once. The chain carries TRBV30 and TRBJ2-2; D is perhaps TRBD1 or TRBD2 (5 bases each). Germline lookup yields CDR1 GTSNPN and CDR2 SVGIG (reference sequence). V lost 3 bases and J lost 4, with 15 bases in between. This CDR3 is 15 amino acids long. Here the CDR3 DNA reads TGTGCCTGGAGACCGGACGGGGCTAGCACCGGGGAGCTGTTTTTT. Translating gives CAWRPDGASTGELFF.

This clone has more than one count but fewer than ten. CDR3 DNA: TGCGCCAGCAGCTGGGACGGGACTGTATACAATGAGCAGTTCTTC. This gives the protein CASSWDGTVYNEQFF. The V call is TRBV5-1, the J call TRBJ2-1; maybe TRBD2 (6 bases). Germline CDR1 reads SGHRS; CDR2 reads YFSETQ. Trimming pared 3 bases from V and 4 bases from J, leaving 14 bases between. This CDR3 region has 15 residues.

The sample holds one count of this clone. The J gene is TRBJ1-5, the V gene TRBV2, with D maybe TRBD1 (6 bases). Trimming removed 7 bases at V and 4 bases at J, with 17 bases between. CDR1 SNHLY and CDR2 FYNNEI come from the germline V gene. The CDR3 length is 15 residues. The CDR3 DNA follows: TGTGCCAGCAAGGACAGCCCCGTCCCAAATCAGCCCCAGCATTTT. As protein: CASKDSPVPNQPQHF.

The genes are TRBV6-2 or TRBV6-3 and TRBJ1-1; unclear D gene. Germline-derived CDR1 and CDR2 are MNHEY and SVGEGT. Trimming shortened V by 2 bases and J by 7 bases, and 11 bases separated the two germline ends. The CDR3 has 13 residues. The CDR3 coding sequence is TGTGCCAGCAGTTACGGGGATCTCTATGAAGCTTTCTTT. This codes for CASSYGDLYEAFF.

This chain links TRBV10-3 with TRBJ2-1, with D perhaps TRBD1 (5 bases). The CDR3 has 14 amino acids. Germline CDR1 reads ENHRY; CDR2 reads SYGVKD. Trimming took 10 bases from V and 3 from J, leaving 16 bases between them. The CDR3 DNA reads as TGTGCCACCGCAAGGGGTATAAACTACAATGAGCAGTTCTTC. Amino acid sequence: CATARGINYNEQFF.

The V and J genes are TRBV9 and TRBJ2-5; no clear D. Germline V lookup: CDR1 SGDLS, CDR2 YYNGEE. CDR3 length equals 14 residues. Trimming took off 0 bases at V and 2 bases at J, with 8 bases between the two ends. The CDR3 loop reads CASSVEDRQETQYF. The CDR3 DNA reads as TGTGCCAGCAGCGTAGAAGATAGACAAGAGACCCAGTACTTC.

The chain uses TRBV25-1 and TRBJ1-2; 7 nucleotides agree with TRBD1. V trimming: 6 bases; J trimming: 4 bases; junction bases outside the gene matches: 8. This CDR3 is 14 amino acids long. Germline assignment: CDR1 MGHDK and CDR2 SYGVNS. For the CDR3, the DNA is TGTGCCAGCAGGTCCACAGGGGCGGGCTATGGCTACACCTTC. This translates into CASRSTGAGYGYTF.

This clone appeared a few times. This sequence joins TRBV7-3 and TRBJ2-3, with D perhaps being TRBD1 or TRBD2 (5 bases each). The CDR3 has 13 residues. In germline, CDR1 is SGHTA, CDR2 FQGTGA. The V end lost 4 bases, the J end lost 5 bases, and 10 bases lay between the germline ends. The CDR3 loop is CASSWGPGDTQYF. The CDR3 DNA sequence: TGTGCCAGCAGCTGGGGACCTGGAGATACGCAGTATTTT.

Regarding this clone: Mismatch with germline at one junction end may stem from a read error. The chain links TRBV7-9 to TRBJ2-3, with D perhaps TRBD1 or TRBD2 (5 bases each). CDR1 and CDR2 from the germline V gene are SEHNR and FQNEAQ (reference sequence). The length of the CDR3 is 12 residues. DNA of the CDR3: TGTGCCAGCAGCTTAGGAGGGGCGGGTCAGGGTTTT. Translating gives CASSLGGAGQGF.

The chain couples TRBV3-1 (or the pseudogene TRBV3-2) to TRBJ1-4; 8 bases are a match to TRBD1. Trimming took 6 bases from V and 3 from J; bases not matched to a gene: 9. The CDR3 is 16 residues long. Per the germline V gene, CDR1 is LGHDT and CDR2 is YNNKEL (reference sequence). In nucleotides, the CDR3 is TGTGCCAGCAGACTCACAGGGGGATGGGCTAATGAAAAACTGTTTTTT. Its protein is CASRLTGGWANEKLFF.

This chain joins TRBV4-1 and TRBJ1-1, with a possible D match to TRBD1 (6 bases). The CDR3 contains 18 residues. In germline, CDR1 is MGHRA, CDR2 YSYEKL. Trimming stripped 4 bases from V and 4 bases from J, with 25 bases between. CDR3 amino acids: CASSLRPGGRGRATEAFF. DNA for the CDR3: TGCGCCAGCAGCCTACGCCCCGGGGGCAGGGGCCGGGCCACTGAAGCTTTCTTT.

The rearrangement uses TRBV4-3 and TRBJ1-1; D unclear. Trimming left V 4 bases short and J 4 bases short, with 16 bases between. Looked up from germline, CDR1 is LGHNA and CDR2 is YSLEER. CDR3 length: 15 residues. This CDR3 is CASSPGLWSGTEAFF. CDR3 coding DNA: TGCGCCAGCAGCCCCGGTCTGTGGAGTGGCACTGAAGCTTTCTTT.

In this sample, this clone turned up once. The chain has TRBV5-5 and TRBJ1-5, with D unresolved. V was shortened by 1 base and J by 4 bases, with 6 bases between the two germline ends. The germline V gene has CDR1 SGHKS and CDR2 YYEKEE (reference sequence). The CDR3 has 13 residues. CDR3 sequence reads: CASSLYGNQPQHF. The CDR3 region has the DNA TGTGCCAGCAGCTTGTACGGAAATCAGCCCCAGCATTTT.